Listed below are T cell receptor beta chains from one sample, sequenced in a study of Ad26.COV2.S vaccination and SARS-CoV-2 variants. Method: immunoSEQ multiplex PCR; TCRdb's copy keeps in-frame clones and lacks some. Of approximately 340,000 clones listed, approximately 85% are singletons. Sequenced here: peripheral blood, sampled in a trial of Ad26.COV2.S vaccine versus placebo. These receptors all stem from a person between 18 and 65 years old who received the Ad26.COV2.S COVID-19 vaccine or a placebo. Both conserved end residues are part of each CDR3. The order of the fields is J gene, V gene, clone size, D gene, CDR3 DNA, CDR3 protein. The D gene is left open where the match is weak. Clone size is not always given. Where it is, it says once, few, many or a class for expanded clones.

TRBJ2-7,TRBV6-5,once,TRBD1,TGTGCCAGCAGTCCGGGACAGGGGGAGCAGTACTTC,CASSPGQGEQYF
TRBJ2-7,TRBV28,once,TRBD1,TGTGCCAGCACCACAGGGGCCTACGAGCAGTACTTC,CASTTGAYEQYF
TRBJ1-6,TRBV28,.,TRBD1,TGTGCCAGCAGTTTATCGGACAGGGGAAATTCACCCCTCCACTTT,CASSLSDRGNSPLHF
TRBJ1-5,TRBV7-2,.,.,TGTGCCAGCACGCTCAGTAGCAATCAGCCCCAGCATTTT,CASTLSSNQPQHF
TRBJ1-5,TRBV18,.,.,TGTGCCAGCTCAGTACTCCGGGATAGCAATCAGCCCCAGCATTTT,CASSVLRDSNQPQHF
TRBJ2-7,TRBV6-2/TRBV6-3,.,.,TGTGCCAGCAGTTACTACGGCAGAGCCAACGAGCAGTACTTC,CASSYYGRANEQYF
TRBJ1-1,TRBV14,many,.,TGTGCCAGCAGCCGGATTACCGGGACGGTGTCTTTCTTT,CASSRITGTVSFF
TRBJ2-7,TRBV6-5,.,.,TGTGCCAGCAGTTACGATGGCGGGCGAGCCTACGAGCAGTACTTC,CASSYDGGRAYEQYF
TRBJ2-5,TRBV7-2,few,TRBD2,TGTGCCAGCAGCTTAACCTCATCGGGACTAGCGGGCGGAGAGACCCAGTACTTC,CASSLTSSGLAGGETQYF
TRBJ2-2,TRBV9,.,TRBD1,TGTGCCAGCAGCCCGGACAGGGGAGGCACCGGGGAGCTGTTTTTT,CASSPDRGGTGELFF
TRBJ2-2,TRBV27,.,.,TGTGCCAGCAGTTTGAGTTTGGCGGCGGGCACCGGGGAGCTGTTTTTT,CASSLSLAAGTGELFF
TRBJ2-1,TRBV3-1/TRBV3-2,.,.,TGTGCCAGCAGCGACTTGCGGGGCAATTACAATGAGCAGTTCTTC,CASSDLRGNYNEQFF
TRBJ1-2,TRBV7-2,.,.,TGTGCCAGCAGCCCGGGGGCCATCGGGTATGGCTACACCTTC,CASSPGAIGYGYTF
TRBJ1-1,TRBV10-3,.,TRBD1,TGTGCCATCAGTCCGGGACAGGCCCCAACCACTGAAGCTTTCTTT,CAISPGQAPTTEAFF
TRBJ2-5,TRBV18,once,.,TGTGCCAGCTCACCCCAACCTGGGGGGTTAGAGACCCAGTACTTC,CASSPQPGGLETQYF
TRBJ2-1,TRBV12-5,.,TRBD2,TGTGCTAGTGGTTCGTCAGGACTAGCGGGGGGGCAGAATGAGCAGTTCTTC,CASGSSGLAGGQNEQFF
TRBJ2-5,TRBV15,.,.,TGTGCCACCAGCAGAGATGGGACCCAAGAGACCCAGTACTTC,CATSRDGTQETQYF
TRBJ2-3,TRBV29-1,.,.,TGCAGCGTTGAAGGGGGTAACACAGATACGCAGTATTTT,CSVEGGNTDTQYF
TRBJ2-7,TRBV28,.,TRBD1,TGTGCCAGCAGTTTTGGGACAGGGGGAAACGAGCAGTACTTC,CASSFGTGGNEQYF
TRBJ2-1,TRBV5-1,few,.,TGCGCCAGCAGCTCTCGTATCTCGGGGTCGTCCAACAATGAGCAGTTCTTC,CASSSRISGSSNNEQFF
TRBJ2-7,TRBV5-5,.,.,TGTGCCAGCAGCTTGGTTCGAGGCCAACCCGACTCCTACGAGCAGTACTTC,CASSLVRGQPDSYEQYF
TRBJ1-1,TRBV21-1,.,.,TGTGCCAGCAGCGCTATCCTGGTGAGGGCTTTCTTT,CASSAILVRAFF
TRBJ2-7,TRBV6-5,.,TRBD1,TGTGCCAGCAGGCTCGGGACAGGGGTAGCCTACGAGCAGTACTTC,CASRLGTGVAYEQYF
TRBJ1-2,TRBV25-1,.,.,TGTGCCAGCGGAAAACCCGGGACGGACGTATTTGGCTACACCTTC,CASGKPGTDVFGYTF
TRBJ1-2,TRBV25-1,.,.,TGTGCCAGCAGGGCCCTCGGGACCCAACATGGCTACACCTTC,CASRALGTQHGYTF
TRBJ2-7,TRBV7-9,.,TRBD2,TGTGCCAGCAGCTTGGTTAGCGGGGGGATATACGAGCAGTACTTC,CASSLVSGGIYEQYF
TRBJ1-2,TRBV5-1,.,.,TGCGCCAGCAGCTTGAGTGTCTCATCCCACTATGGCTACACCTTC,CASSLSVSSHYGYTF
TRBJ1-6,TRBV6-4,.,.,TGTGCCAGCAGTGAGGGTCGGGAAGGCTCACCCCTCCACTTT,CASSEGREGSPLHF
TRBJ1-2,TRBV7-2,.,.,TGTGCCAGCAGCCTGGGGCCCGGCGCCCCAGGGTATGGCTACACCTTC,CASSLGPGAPGYGYTF
TRBJ1-1,TRBV20-1,.,.,TGCAGTGCTAGTTCCCCGAACACTGAAGCTTTCTTT,CSASSPNTEAFF
TRBJ1-4,TRBV19,.,.,TGTGCCAGTAGTATAGACGGACTGACTCTTAATGAAAAACTGTTTTTT,CASSIDGLTLNEKLFF
TRBJ2-2,TRBV7-2,.,.,TGTGCCAGCAGCGTTTACAGGGAGTCCGGGGAGCTGTTTTTT,CASSVYRESGELFF
TRBJ1-1,TRBV21-1,.,.,TGTGCCAGCAGCAAAGACCCCGGGGACCGGAACACTGAAGCTTTCTTT,CASSKDPGDRNTEAFF
TRBJ2-1,TRBV30,.,TRBD2,TGTGCCTGGAGTGTGGGGACTAGCGCCACAAAGCAGTTCTTC,CAWSVGTSATKQFF
TRBJ1-1,TRBV9,.,TRBD1,TGTGCCAGCAGCGTAGGCGGAGTTGACAGGGGGAACACTGAAGCTTTCTTT,CASSVGGVDRGNTEAFF
TRBJ2-1,TRBV2,.,TRBD1,TGTGCCAGCAGTTACAGAGGGGGCGAATGGGACAATGAGCAGTTCTTC,CASSYRGGEWDNEQFF
TRBJ1-2,TRBV14,.,.,TGTGCCAGCAGCAATAACTATGGCTACACCTTC,CASSNNYGYTF
TRBJ2-1,TRBV7-9,.,.,TGTGCCAGCAGCGCCCCACGGAGCGCTGGCTCCTACAATGAGCAGTTCTTC,CASSAPRSAGSYNEQFF
TRBJ2-1,TRBV6-5,.,TRBD1,TGTGCCAGCAGTTACTTGGGACAGGAGAACGATGAGCAGTTCTTC,CASSYLGQENDEQFF
TRBJ2-7,TRBV5-1,once,TRBD2,TGCGCCAGCAAACTAGCGGACGCCCACGAGCAGTACTTC,CASKLADAHEQYF
TRBJ1-1,TRBV18,.,TRBD1,TGTGCCAGCTCACCCCCGGGGGACAGACAGAACACTGAAGCTTTCTTT,CASSPPGDRQNTEAFF
TRBJ1-2,TRBV5-1,.,.,TGCGCCAGCACTGACCTCCAGAGCTATGGCTACACCTTC,CASTDLQSYGYTF
TRBJ2-7,TRBV7-5,many,.,TGTGTCAGAAGACACGGACTGTCCAGCTCCTACGAGCAGTACTTC,CVRRHGLSSSYEQYF
TRBJ1-4,TRBV28,.,.,TGTGCCAGCAGTTTTTTCGTCGGGAACGTTGAAAAACTGTTTTTT,CASSFFVGNVEKLFF
TRBJ2-5,TRBV6-5,.,.,TGTGCCAGCAGTTACCCGCCGGGAGAGACCCAGTACTTC,CASSYPPGETQYF
TRBJ2-7,TRBV4-3,.,.,TGCGCCAGCAGCCAAGAAGCCAGGGGGGACTACGAGCAGTACTTC,CASSQEARGDYEQYF
TRBJ1-6,TRBV30,.,.,TGTGCCACCTCGGGGAATTCACCCCTCCACTTT,CATSGNSPLHF
TRBJ2-4,TRBV28,.,.,TGTGCCAGTCTTGATAAAAACATTCAGTACTTC,CASLDKNIQYF
TRBJ1-3,TRBV25-1,.,.,TGTGCCAGCACCCCCAGCCTCGTCGGGACCACCATATATTTT,CASTPSLVGTTIYF
TRBJ2-3,TRBV7-9,few,.,TGTGCCAGCAGCGAGGACAGCACAGATACGCAGTATTTT,CASSEDSTDTQYF
TRBJ2-3,TRBV7-2,.,TRBD1,TGTGCCAGCAGCTCTCGACAGGGGCAAGGGGATACGCAGTATTTT,CASSSRQGQGDTQYF
TRBJ2-1,TRBV28,.,TRBD2,TGTGCCAGCAGTACCAGCGGGGGCACCTACAATGAGCAGTTCTTC,CASSTSGGTYNEQFF
TRBJ1-5,TRBV21-1,.,.,TGTGCCAGCAGCAAAGGGAACAGGTATAGCAATCAGCCCCAGCATTTT,CASSKGNRYSNQPQHF
TRBJ2-7,TRBV5-1,.,.,TGCGCCAGCAGCTTGAGTGAGTCCTACGAGCAGTACTTC,CASSLSESYEQYF
TRBJ1-1,TRBV13,.,.,TGTGCCAGCAGCCAAGACTCGGGGGCACCTGAAGCTTTCTTT,CASSQDSGAPEAFF
TRBJ2-3,TRBV11-3,few,.,TGTGCCAGCAGCTTAGGCGGGAGCACAGATACGCAGTATTTT,CASSLGGSTDTQYF
TRBJ1-1,TRBV3-1/TRBV3-2,.,.,TGTGCCAGCAGCCAAGGGGCGGGGCCGGGCACTGAAGCTTTCTTT,CASSQGAGPGTEAFF
TRBJ1-2,TRBV14,.,.,TGTGCCAGCAGCCAGGGGTACAGGAATTTATATGGCTACACCTTC,CASSQGYRNLYGYTF
TRBJ2-2,TRBV7-8,.,TRBD2,TGTGCCAGCAGTTTTCAAGCGGGGGGTACCACCGGGGAGCTGTTTTTT,CASSFQAGGTTGELFF
TRBJ2-7,TRBV12-5,.,.,TGTGCTAGTGGGGGAGACACCTACGAGCAGTACTTC,CASGGDTYEQYF